This T cell receptor (beta chain) was profiled in a study of shared clonotypes between healthy human individuals. Data came from immunoSEQ multiplex PCR; TCRdb stores just in-frame clones and leaves some out. The profile shows some 2.4 million clones, roughly 93% of them singletons. Germline trimming cut 3 bases from V and 4 bases from J; bases unmatched to any gene: 2. The CDR3 has 13 amino acids. CDR1 is SNHLY, CDR2 FYNNEI, per germline. Sequenced input: naive CD4+ T cells from PBMCs. Indicated subset: CD45RA+ positively selected. This TCR was sampled from a man younger than 30 in good health. Some clones in this sample may be carry-over from other donors' samples. The genes are TRBV2 and TRBJ2-7; 8 bases line up with TRBD1. CDR3 protein: CASSDRGRYEQYF. CDR3 DNA sequence: TGTGCCAGCAGTGACAGGGGGCGGTACGAGCAGTACTTC.